This T cell receptor (beta chain) was identified during a study of identical twins. Germline CDR1 SNHLY, CDR2 FYNNEI. V was trimmed by 1 base and J by 6 bases, leaving 13 bases between them. This CDR3 has 15 amino acids. In TCRdb, the 5' RACE reads were re-called with MiXCR into one record per CDR3 protein. The sample lists about 890,000 distinct CDR3 sequences, 9% to 15% occurring once. This sample was also put to use in a study of yellow fever vaccine responses in identical twins.

The sample was PBMCs. This clonotype originated in a woman aged 18-35 years in good health. The rearrangement joins TRBV2 to TRBJ1-5, with D perhaps matching TRBD1 (6 bases). The CDR3 coding sequence is TGTGCCAGCAGTGAAGGGAGGGGGGTTGGTCAGCCCCAGCATTTT. This gives the protein CASSEGRGVGQPQHF.